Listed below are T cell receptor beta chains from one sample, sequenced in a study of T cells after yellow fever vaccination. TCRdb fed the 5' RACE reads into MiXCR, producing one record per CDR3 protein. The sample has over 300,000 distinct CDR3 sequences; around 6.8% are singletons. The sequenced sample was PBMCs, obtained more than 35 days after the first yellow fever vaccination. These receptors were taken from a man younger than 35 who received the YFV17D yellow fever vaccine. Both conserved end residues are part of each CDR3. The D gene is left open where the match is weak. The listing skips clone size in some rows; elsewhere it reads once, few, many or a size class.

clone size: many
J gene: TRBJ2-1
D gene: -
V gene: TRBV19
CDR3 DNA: TGTGCCAGTAGTTCCCAACCCGGGAACGACTACAATGAGCAGTTCTTC
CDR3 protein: CASSSQPGNDYNEQFF

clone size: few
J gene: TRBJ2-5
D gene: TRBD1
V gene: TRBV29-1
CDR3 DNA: TGCAGCGTCGTTGACAGGGGCGAGGGTGAGACCCAGTACTTC
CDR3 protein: CSVVDRGEGETQYF

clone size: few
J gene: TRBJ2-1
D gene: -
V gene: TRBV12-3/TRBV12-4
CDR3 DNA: TGTGCCAGCAGTTTTGGACTCTCGGGGGATGAGCAGTTCTTC
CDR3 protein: CASSFGLSGDEQFF

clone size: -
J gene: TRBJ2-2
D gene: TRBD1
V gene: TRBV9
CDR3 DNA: TGTGCCAGCAGGGGACAGGGGGGGAACACCGGGGAGCTGTTTTTT
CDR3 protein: CASRGQGGNTGELFF

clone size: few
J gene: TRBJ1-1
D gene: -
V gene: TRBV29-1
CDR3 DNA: TGCAGCGTTGAAGGTCAGGGACAGAACACTGAAGCTTTCTTT
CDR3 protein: CSVEGQGQNTEAFF

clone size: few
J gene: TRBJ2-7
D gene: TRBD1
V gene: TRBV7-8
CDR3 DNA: TGTGCCAGCAGCCTTGGGGGGGACAGGGGGCAAAGGGGGCAGTACTTC
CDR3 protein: CASSLGGDRGQRGQYF

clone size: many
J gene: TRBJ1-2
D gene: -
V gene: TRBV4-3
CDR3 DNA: TGCGCCAGCAGCCAAGATGTGGGGGGCAACGGCTACACCTTC
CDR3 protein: CASSQDVGGNGYTF

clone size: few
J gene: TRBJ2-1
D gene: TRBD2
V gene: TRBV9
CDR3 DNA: TGTGCCAGCAGCCCGTCGACTAGCGGGGGCGGAGAGCAGTTCTTC
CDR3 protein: CASSPSTSGGGEQFF

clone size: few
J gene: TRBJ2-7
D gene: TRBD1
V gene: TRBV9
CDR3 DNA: TGTGCCAGCAGCGCATACGGGACAGGGGAGCAGTACTTC
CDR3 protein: CASSAYGTGEQYF

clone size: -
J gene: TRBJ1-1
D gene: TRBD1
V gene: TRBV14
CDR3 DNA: TGTGCCAGCAGCCACGGGACAGGGCGTACTGAAGCTTTCTTT
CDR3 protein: CASSHGTGRTEAFF

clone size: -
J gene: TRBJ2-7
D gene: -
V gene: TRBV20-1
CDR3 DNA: TGCAGCCTCAGTGGGGGCTACGAGCAGTACTTC
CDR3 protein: CSLSGGYEQYF

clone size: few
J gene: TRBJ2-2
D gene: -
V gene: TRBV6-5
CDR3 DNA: TGTGCCAGCAGTTACTTAGTGGGGTGGAACACCGGGGAGCTGTTTTTT
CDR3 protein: CASSYLVGWNTGELFF

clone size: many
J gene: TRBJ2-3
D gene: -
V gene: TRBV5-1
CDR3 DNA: TGCGCCAGCAGCTTGTCTCAAGATACGCAGTATTTT
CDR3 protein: CASSLSQDTQYF

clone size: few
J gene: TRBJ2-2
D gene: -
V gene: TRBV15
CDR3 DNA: TGTGCCACCAGTGTACATATAACCGGGGAGCTGTTTTTT
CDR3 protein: CATSVHITGELFF

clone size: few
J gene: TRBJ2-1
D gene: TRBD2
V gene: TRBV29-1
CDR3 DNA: TGCAGCGTTGAAGATCCTAGCGGGGTTGATGAGCAGTTCTTC
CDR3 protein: CSVEDPSGVDEQFF

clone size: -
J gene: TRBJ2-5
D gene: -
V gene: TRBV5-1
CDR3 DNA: TGCGCCAGCAGCTCCGGGACCCTTCGGTACCAAGAGACCCAGTACTTC
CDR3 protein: CASSSGTLRYQETQYF

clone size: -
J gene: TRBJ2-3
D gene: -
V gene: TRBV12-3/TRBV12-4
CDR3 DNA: TGTGCCAGCAGTTTTCGAGGGGCCACAGATACGCAGTATTTT
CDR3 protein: CASSFRGATDTQYF

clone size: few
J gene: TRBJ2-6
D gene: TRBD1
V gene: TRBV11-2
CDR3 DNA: TGTGCCAGCAGCCAGGGGACAGGTACCCCCCTCGGGGCCAACGTCCTGACTTTC
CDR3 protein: CASSQGTGTPLGANVLTF

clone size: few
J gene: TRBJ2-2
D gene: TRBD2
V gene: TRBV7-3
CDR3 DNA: TGTGCCAGCAGCACGGGAGGAGCCGGGGAGCTGTTTTTT
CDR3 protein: CASSTGGAGELFF

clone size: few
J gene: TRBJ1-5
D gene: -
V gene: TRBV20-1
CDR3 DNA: TGCAGTGCTCCTAAGGGCAGCGATCAGCCCCAGCATTTT
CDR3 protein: CSAPKGSDQPQHF

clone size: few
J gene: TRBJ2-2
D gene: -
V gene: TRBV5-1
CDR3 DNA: TGCGCCAGCAGCCTGGGACCGACGAACACCGGGGAGCTGTTTTTT
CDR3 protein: CASSLGPTNTGELFF

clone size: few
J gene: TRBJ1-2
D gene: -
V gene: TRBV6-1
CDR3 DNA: TGTGCCACCCGACAAGACTATGGCTACACCTTC
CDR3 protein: CATRQDYGYTF

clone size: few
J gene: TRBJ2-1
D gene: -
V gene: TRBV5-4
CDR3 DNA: TGTGCCAGCAGCTTGGGTGGGACATCTTATCTCTACAATGAGCAGTTCTTC
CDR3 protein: CASSLGGTSYLYNEQFF

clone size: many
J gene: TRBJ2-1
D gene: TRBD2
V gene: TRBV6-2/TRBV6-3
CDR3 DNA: TGTGCCAGCAGTTACTCGGCGGGGGAATACAATGAGCAGTTCTTC
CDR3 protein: CASSYSAGEYNEQFF

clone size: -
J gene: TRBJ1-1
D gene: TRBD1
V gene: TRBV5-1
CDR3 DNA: TGCGCCAGCAGCCCAGAGGGGGACAGGATTAACACTGAAGCTTTCTTT
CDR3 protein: CASSPEGDRINTEAFF

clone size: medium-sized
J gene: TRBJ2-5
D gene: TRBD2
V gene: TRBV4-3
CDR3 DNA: TGCGCCAGCAGCCAAGAGCGGGGGGGCCAAGAGACCCAGTACTTC
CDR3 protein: CASSQERGGQETQYF

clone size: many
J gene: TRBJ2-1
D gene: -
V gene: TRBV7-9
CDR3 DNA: TGTGCCAGCAGCAGGGGCCCCCAGGGACGTCGGAATGAGCAGTTCTTC
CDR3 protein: CASSRGPQGRRNEQFF

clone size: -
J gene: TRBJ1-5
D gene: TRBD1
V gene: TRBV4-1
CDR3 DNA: TGCGCCAGCAGACAGACAGGGCCCAATCAGCCCCAGCATTTT
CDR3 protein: CASRQTGPNQPQHF

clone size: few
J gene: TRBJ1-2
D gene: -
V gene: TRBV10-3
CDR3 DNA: TGTGCCATCAGCGAGACGGGAAACTATGGCTACACCTTC
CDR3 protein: CAISETGNYGYTF

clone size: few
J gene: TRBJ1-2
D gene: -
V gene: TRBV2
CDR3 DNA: TGTGCCAGCAGAGACAGGATACTTGGGGGCGGCTACACCTTC
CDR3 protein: CASRDRILGGGYTF

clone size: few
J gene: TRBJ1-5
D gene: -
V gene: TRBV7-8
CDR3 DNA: TGTGCCAGCAGGGGAGCGGGGCGGCACAATCAGCCCCAGCATTTT
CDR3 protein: CASRGAGRHNQPQHF

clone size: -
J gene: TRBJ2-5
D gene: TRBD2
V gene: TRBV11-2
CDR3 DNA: TGTGCCAGCAGCTTACGGTCTAGCGGGGGGAATGACCGAGAGACCCAGTACTTC
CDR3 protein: CASSLRSSGGNDRETQYF

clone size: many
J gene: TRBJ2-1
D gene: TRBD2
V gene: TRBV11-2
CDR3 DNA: TGTGCCAGCAGCCCTATTGAGCGGGGGGGCGGTGAGCAGTTCTTC
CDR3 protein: CASSPIERGGGEQFF

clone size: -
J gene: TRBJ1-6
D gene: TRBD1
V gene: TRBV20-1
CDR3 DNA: TGCAGTGCTAGAGATTCGGACAGGGGTTCACCCCTCCACTTT
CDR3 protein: CSARDSDRGSPLHF

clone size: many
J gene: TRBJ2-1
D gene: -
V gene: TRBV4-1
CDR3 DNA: TGCGCCAGCAGCCATGGACGCGAGGATGAGCAGTTCTTC
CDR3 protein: CASSHGREDEQFF